Following are 28 T cell receptor beta chains from one sample sequenced in a study of blood T cell repertoires in COVID-19. Libraries were prepared by immunoSEQ multiplex PCR; TCRdb keeps only in-frame clonotypes and omits some of them. The sample records roughly 300,000 clones, roughly 93% being singletons. The sample comprised PBMCs or T cells enriched from blood (not recorded which). The receptors stem from a woman between 40 and 50 years old with acute COVID-19.

The chain recombines TRBV4-3 with TRBJ2-2; no clear D. This CDR3 comprises 15 residues. Per germline, CDR1 LGHNA and CDR2 YSLEER. V lost 3 bases and J 0 bases, leaving 8 bases between the germline ends. The CDR3 DNA is TGCGCCAGCAGCCAGGGCAAGACGAACACCGGGGAGCTGTTTTTT. Translation gives CASSQGKTNTGELFF.

The V and J genes are TRBV21-1 and TRBJ2-5; the tabulated D call, TRBD1, remains unverified against the DNA. TRBV21-1 is flagged as a pseudogene. The CDR3 is 15 amino acids. The CDR3 DNA sequence: TGTGCCAGCAGCAGACGACAGGACTCTCAAGAGACCCAGTACTTC. Translated: CASSRRQDSQETQYF.

Comment on this clone: At one end the junction does not follow the germline gene, possibly because of a read error. The chain uses TRBV6-5 and TRBJ1-5; D remains unclear. CDR3 length: 15 amino acids. Germline-derived CDR1 and CDR2 are MNHEY and SVGAGI. The chain's CDR3 is CASREGREPNRPQHF. The CDR3 nucleotides are TGTGCCAGCAGGGAGGGCCGAGAGCCTAATCGGCCCCAGCATTTT.

The chain has TRBV3-1 (or the pseudogene TRBV3-2) and TRBJ1-1, with D unclear. The germline CDR1 and CDR2 sequences are LGHDT and YNNKEL (reference sequence). Deletions cut 0 bases from V and 7 bases from J, with 15 bases between. This CDR3 region has 15 residues. DNA for the CDR3: TGTGCCAGCAGCCAAGAGTCTGCAGGCTCGGATGAAGCTTTCTTT. Translated, it gives CASSQESAGSDEAFF.

The V and J genes are TRBV2 and TRBJ2-6; possibly TRBD2 for D (6 bases). Looked up from germline, CDR1 is SNHLY and CDR2 is FYNNEI. This CDR3 has 16 residues. Trimming left V 2 bases short and J 4 bases short, with 12 bases between. The CDR3 DNA reads as TGTGCCAGCAGTGAACGGGGACTCGTGGGGGCCAACGTCCTGACTTTC. It is translated as CASSERGLVGANVLTF.

The chain carries TRBV28 and TRBJ2-1; 7 bases fit TRBD1. The CDR3 has 15 residues. The germline CDR1 and CDR2 sequences are MDHEN and SYDVKM. V trimming: 6 bases; J trimming: 9 bases; junction bases outside the gene matches: 14. Here the CDR3 reads CASSRDRDPFGEQFF. The CDR3 DNA follows: TGTGCCAGCAGCCGAGACAGGGACCCTTTCGGTGAGCAGTTCTTC.

The rearrangement links TRBV18 to TRBJ1-1, with D maybe TRBD1 (6 bases). Germline CDR1 reads KGHSH; CDR2 reads LQKENI. The germline V and J ends were trimmed by 2 bases and 4 bases, with 17 bases remaining between them. The CDR3 has 16 amino acids. DNA for the CDR3: TGTGCCAGCTCACCAGAAGCGGGGGCTATGGGCACTGAAGCTTTCTTT. Its translation is CASSPEAGAMGTEAFF.

This clone was detected only once. This chain links TRBV5-1 with TRBJ2-5, with D maybe TRBD2 (5 bases). CDR3 length: 14 amino acids. CDR1 and CDR2 (germline): SGHRS, YFSETQ. Deletions cut 3 bases from V and 3 bases from J, with 12 bases between. CDR3 sequence: CASSWGEAEETQYF. CDR3 DNA: TGCGCCAGCAGCTGGGGAGAAGCGGAAGAGACCCAGTACTTC.

This clone was recorded a few times. This rearrangement joins TRBV4-3 to TRBJ1-2; 7 bases match TRBD1. The CDR3 totals 15 residues. Germline CDR1 and CDR2: LGHNA and YSLEER. V dropped 0 bases and J dropped 4; count of bases not matched to a gene: 5. The CDR3 DNA follows: TGCGCCAGCAGCCAAGAAACTGGACAGGTCTATGGCTACACCTTC. This translates into CASSQETGQVYGYTF.

This clone was recorded once. The chain uses TRBV4-2 and TRBJ1-4; TRBD1 might be the D (6 bases). CDR1 and CDR2 from the germline V gene are LGHNA and YNFKEQ. The V and J ends lost 0 bases and 2 bases respectively, with 7 bases between them. CDR3 size: 15 residues. CDR3: CASSQDQGTNEKLFF. CDR3 nucleotides: TGTGCCAGCAGCCAAGATCAGGGGACTAATGAAAAACTGTTTTTT.

The chain recombines TRBV7-2 with TRBJ2-1; TRBD2 is a possible D gene (6 bases). With 4 bases removed from V and 6 bases from J, the gap between germline ends came to 13 bases. The germline gives CDR1 SGHTA, CDR2 FQGNSA. There are 14 residues in the CDR3. The chain's CDR3 is CASSSLGGSNEQFF. In nucleotides, the CDR3 is TGTGCCAGCAGCTCCCTCGGGGGTTCCAATGAGCAGTTCTTC.

The chain uses TRBV27 and TRBJ1-2, with D perhaps matching TRBD1 (5 bases). The germline gives CDR1 MNHEY, CDR2 SMNVEV (reference sequence). CDR3 length: 13 residues. Trimming cost V 2 bases and J 7 bases, with 11 bases left between them. CDR3 DNA: TGTGCCAGCAGTTTACGGTCGGGGGGTGGCTACACCTTC. Protein: CASSLRSGGGYTF.

The chain links TRBV19 to TRBJ2-7, with 8 bases matching TRBD2. CDR3 length: 16 residues. Looked up from germline, CDR1 is LNHDA and CDR2 is SQIVND (reference sequence). V was pared by 7 bases and J by 9 bases, with 20 bases of the junction left unmatched. CDR3 loop: CASKLYSGVPYEWQYF. CDR3 DNA sequence: TGTGCCAGTAAACTTTATAGCGGGGTCCCCTACGAGTGGCAGTACTTC.

V usage is TRBV5-6 and J usage is TRBJ2-7, with 9 bases aligning to TRBD1. Germline loops: CDR1 SGHDT, CDR2 YYEEEE. The CDR3 loop spans 15 amino acids. V shed 4 bases and J 3 bases; nucleotides not matched to a gene: 8. The chain's CDR3 is CASSDLGTGLYEQYF. The CDR3 DNA follows: TGTGCCAGCAGCGACCTTGGGACAGGGCTCTACGAGCAGTACTTC.

This clone was counted once. CDR3 coding DNA: TGTGCCAGCAGTCCTGGACAGATAATACAAGAGACCCAGTACTTC. Translating gives CASSPGQIIQETQYF. The chain employs TRBV7-2 and TRBJ2-5; tentatively, D is TRBD1 (6 bases). CDR1 and CDR2 from the germline V gene are SGHTA and FQGNSA. V lost 6 bases and J 2 bases, leaving 16 bases between the germline ends. The CDR3 has 15 amino acids.

The chain uses TRBV28 and TRBJ1-1, with D uncertain. The CDR3 is made up of 12 amino acids. Germline V lookup: CDR1 MDHEN, CDR2 SYDVKM. V was shortened by 7 bases and J by 0 bases, with 6 bases between the two germline ends. The CDR3 protein is CASIAVNTEAFF. The CDR3 region has the DNA TGTGCCAGCATCGCAGTGAACACTGAAGCTTTCTTT.

V is TRBV3-1 (or the pseudogene TRBV3-2) and J is TRBJ2-3; 11 bases are a match to TRBD2. The CDR3 consists of 16 residues. V lost 4 bases and J lost 1; bases outside the gene matches: 4. CDR1 is LGHDT, CDR2 YNNKEL, per germline (reference sequence). CDR3: CASSPLAGVGTDTQYF. In DNA, the CDR3 is TGTGCCAGCAGCCCACTAGCGGGGGTAGGCACAGATACGCAGTATTTT.

The chain links TRBV7-3 to TRBJ2-6; 7 bases match TRBD1. After removal of 1 base from V and 4 bases from J, the junction contained 10 bases not matched to a gene. Germline V lookup: CDR1 SGHTA, CDR2 FQGTGA. This CDR3 is built from 18 residues. The CDR3 DNA is TGTGCCAGCAGCTTAAGGACAGGCTCCCACTCAGGGGCCAACGTCCTGACTTTC. It is translated as CASSLRTGSHSGANVLTF.

J is TRBJ2-3 and V is TRBV30, with D tentatively TRBD1 (6 bases). CDR1 and CDR2 from the germline V gene are GTSNPN and SVGIG (reference sequence). The V and J ends lost 0 bases and 2 bases respectively, with 12 bases between them. This CDR3 is 15 amino acids long. CDR3 loop: CAWSVRGHPTDTQYF. CDR3 bases: TGTGCCTGGAGTGTAAGGGGACATCCCACAGATACGCAGTATTTT. Full variable domain (outside the CDR3, taken from reference TRBV30 and TRBJ2-3): SQTIHQWPATLVQPVGSPLSLECTVEGTSNPNLYWYRQAAGRGLQLLFYSVGIGQISSEVPQNLSASRPQDRQFILSSKKLLLSDSGFYLCAWSVRGHPTDTQYFGPGTRLTVL.

The chain combines TRBV5-4 with TRBJ1-6, with 9 bases lining up with TRBD1. The CDR3 runs 16 residues. Looked up from germline, CDR1 is SGHNT and CDR2 is YYREEE (reference sequence). V lost 3 bases to trimming and J lost 9 bases; unmatched junction nucleotides: 10. The CDR3 reads CASSSAQGASFSPLHF. CDR3 sequence (DNA): TGTGCCAGCAGCTCCGCACAGGGGGCTTCGTTTTCACCCCTCCACTTT.

The chain has TRBV6-5 and TRBJ2-7, with D perhaps TRBD2 (5 bases). V dropped 7 bases and J dropped 0 bases, with 16 bases sitting between them. Germline V CDR1 and CDR2: MNHEY, SVGAGI. The CDR3 is 15 amino acids. CDR3 protein: CASTKPGSSSYEQYF. The CDR3 bases are TGTGCCAGCACCAAACCGGGGTCTAGCTCCTACGAGCAGTACTTC.

This sequence joins TRBV11-2 and TRBJ1-4, with TRBD1 as a possible D gene (5 bases). CDR1 is SGHAT and CDR2 is FQNNGV in the germline V gene. This CDR3 is 15 amino acids long. The V end lost 3 bases, the J end lost 7 bases, and 15 bases lay between the germline ends. In DNA, the CDR3 is TGTGCCAGCAGCTTTCCGGGGGTAGTGGGTGAAAAACTGTTTTTT. It specifies CASSFPGVVGEKLFF.

This clone was detected once. J is TRBJ1-5 and V is TRBV12-3 or TRBV12-4, with D perhaps TRBD1 (5 bases). The germline V and J ends were trimmed by 3 bases and 7 bases, with 10 bases remaining between them. The CDR3 is 13 residues long. CDR3 coding DNA: TGTGCCAGCAGTTTGACCAGGGTGCAGCCCCAGCATTTT. As protein: CASSLTRVQPQHF.

The chain recombines TRBV27 with TRBJ2-5; TRBD1 is a possible D gene (6 bases). Germline CDR1 MNHEY, CDR2 SMNVEV (reference sequence). V lost 6 bases to trimming and J lost 5 bases, with 13 bases between them. CDR3 length equals 13 residues. The CDR3 sequence: CASREGVRETQYF. For the CDR3, the DNA is TGTGCCAGCAGAGAGGGGGTTCGGGAGACCCAGTACTTC.

The V call is TRBV2, the J call TRBJ2-6, with 11 bases aligning to TRBD1. This CDR3 is built from 17 residues. V shed 5 bases, J shed 1 base, and the junction held 4 bases outside the gene matches. CDR1 and CDR2 (germline): SNHLY, FYNNEI. The CDR3 bases are TGTGCCAGCAGTCGGACAGGGGGCGCTTCTGGGGCCAACGTCCTGACTTTC. It translates to CASSRTGGASGANVLTF.

The rearrangement uses TRBV6-5 and TRBJ2-7; D is uncertain. Between the trimmed V and J ends, which lost 8 bases and 3 bases, there was a span of 20 bases. CDR1 is MNHEY, CDR2 SVGAGI, per germline. This CDR3 has 15 residues. The CDR3 sequence: CASPPQRQFRYEQYF. The CDR3 nucleotides are TGTGCCAGCCCCCCCCAGCGCCAATTCCGCTACGAGCAGTACTTC.

The chain joins TRBV7-3 to TRBJ2-3; no firm D call. V was cut by 1 base and J by 2 bases, with 7 bases left in between. Looked up from germline, CDR1 is SGHTA and CDR2 is FQGTGA. The CDR3 length is 14 residues. CDR3 loop: CASSLNTNTDTQYF. CDR3 bases: TGTGCCAGCAGCTTAAACACTAACACAGATACGCAGTATTTT.

The V gene is TRBV9, the J gene TRBJ1-1; no firm D call. The CDR3 has 16 residues. Germline V gene sequence: CDR1 SGDLS, CDR2 YYNGEE. The V and J ends lost 0 bases and 4 bases respectively, with 16 bases between them. In DNA form, the CDR3 reads TGTGCCAGCAGCGTAGACGGTGGAGGGCGGACCACTGAAGCTTTCTTT. Translated: CASSVDGGGRTTEAFF.